The TCR beta chain under discussion was sequenced for a study of shared clonotypes between healthy human individuals. Germline V lookup: CDR1 SQVTM, CDR2 ANQGSEA. Trimming took 6 bases from V and 1 from J; bases not matched to a gene: 12. The CDR3 totals 16 residues. This clone has only a few counts. Positive CCR7 selection of CD45RO-negative cells yielded the naive CD8 cells, and terminally differentiated effector memory CD45RA+ cells were excluded. Produced via immunoSEQ multiplex PCR; TCRdb's table is partial and in-frame only. The data contain 700,000 to 950,000 clones, about 96% of them seen just once; the ten biggest clones take up roughly 0.23%.

Sequences were obtained from naive CD8+ T cells sorted from blood. This clonotype was obtained from a man younger than 40 in good health. This chain links TRBV29-1 with TRBJ2-1, with 7 bases lining up with TRBD1. The CDR3 sequence is CSVVGGQVGSYNEQFF. The CDR3 coding sequence is TGCAGCGTCGTTGGTGGACAGGTCGGATCCTACAATGAGCAGTTCTTC.